This is a list of T cell receptor beta chains from one sample in a study of T cells after yellow fever vaccination. TCRdb fed the 5' RACE reads into MiXCR, producing one record per CDR3 protein. Here the sample spans some 160,000 distinct CDR3 sequences, approximately 6.8% being singletons. The sample was CD4+ T cells sorted from PBMCs, taken 4 to 6 days after the first yellow fever vaccination. The origin of the receptors is a man between 18 and 35 years old who received the YFV17D yellow fever vaccine. CDR3s include the opening cysteine and the closing phenylalanine or tryptophan. D genes are given only for firm matches. Clone size is stated in some rows and not others, as once, few, many or a class when expanded.

D gene: TRBD2; V gene: TRBV7-2; clone size: few; CDR3 length: 17; J gene: TRBJ2-5; CDR3 protein: CASSDGLAGLYQETQYF; CDR3 DNA: TGTGCCAGCAGCGATGGGCTAGCGGGGCTGTACCAAGAGACCCAGTACTTC
D gene: TRBD1; V gene: TRBV20-1; clone size: NA; CDR3 length: 14; J gene: TRBJ2-1; CDR3 protein: CSARTGGPYNEQFF; CDR3 DNA: TGCAGTGCCAGGACAGGGGGCCCTTACAATGAGCAGTTCTTC
D gene: NA; V gene: TRBV7-9; clone size: few; CDR3 length: 16; J gene: TRBJ2-7; CDR3 protein: CASTYSEGRAPHEQYF; CDR3 DNA: TGTGCCAGCACCTACTCTGAGGGCAGGGCCCCCCACGAGCAGTACTTC
D gene: TRBD1; V gene: TRBV4-3; clone size: NA; CDR3 length: 15; J gene: TRBJ2-5; CDR3 protein: CASSQAGTGEKTQYF; CDR3 DNA: TGCGCCAGCAGCCAAGCCGGGACAGGGGAGAAGACCCAGTACTTC
D gene: TRBD2; V gene: TRBV5-6; clone size: many; CDR3 length: 16; J gene: TRBJ2-2; CDR3 protein: CASSWGLAVNTGELFF; CDR3 DNA: TGTGCCAGCAGCTGGGGACTAGCGGTGAACACCGGGGAGCTGTTTTTT
D gene: TRBD1; V gene: TRBV5-1; clone size: many; CDR3 length: 15; J gene: TRBJ1-6; CDR3 protein: CASSLQGFGNSPLHF; CDR3 DNA: TGCGCCAGCAGCTTACAGGGGTTTGGAAATTCACCCCTCCACTTT
D gene: NA; V gene: TRBV7-2; clone size: many; CDR3 length: 15; J gene: TRBJ2-5; CDR3 protein: CASSFTSIVPETQYF; CDR3 DNA: TGTGCCAGCAGCTTCACCTCAATCGTTCCGGAGACCCAGTACTTC
D gene: TRBD2; V gene: TRBV5-5; clone size: few; CDR3 length: 15; J gene: TRBJ2-1; CDR3 protein: CASGVGVAGDNEQFF; CDR3 DNA: TGTGCCAGCGGAGTAGGGGTAGCGGGAGACAATGAGCAGTTCTTC
D gene: TRBD2; V gene: TRBV5-1; clone size: many; CDR3 length: 18; J gene: TRBJ2-5; CDR3 protein: CASSLGRTSGAFQETQYF; CDR3 DNA: TGCGCCAGCAGCTTGGGGCGGACTAGCGGGGCGTTCCAAGAGACCCAGTACTTC
D gene: NA; V gene: TRBV6-2/TRBV6-3; clone size: many; CDR3 length: 10; J gene: TRBJ1-1; CDR3 protein: CASSQGRAFF; CDR3 DNA: TGTGCCAGCAGCCAAGGGAGAGCTTTCTTT
D gene: TRBD1; V gene: TRBV29-1; clone size: few; CDR3 length: 13; J gene: TRBJ1-2; CDR3 protein: CSVLRTGGYGYTF; CDR3 DNA: TGCAGCGTACTAAGGACAGGGGGCTATGGCTACACCTTC
D gene: NA; V gene: TRBV5-1; clone size: few; CDR3 length: 11; J gene: TRBJ2-5; CDR3 protein: CASSLDQTQYF; CDR3 DNA: TGCGCCAGCAGCTTGGATCAGACCCAGTACTTC
D gene: NA; V gene: TRBV7-2; clone size: NA; CDR3 length: 14; J gene: TRBJ2-1; CDR3 protein: CASSLADREGEQFF; CDR3 DNA: TGTGCCAGCAGCTTAGCGGACAGGGAGGGAGAGCAGTTCTTC
D gene: NA; V gene: TRBV5-6; clone size: many; CDR3 length: 13; J gene: TRBJ1-6; CDR3 protein: CASSGPGNSPLHF; CDR3 DNA: TGTGCCAGCAGCGGGCCGGGGAATTCACCCCTCCACTTT
D gene: TRBD1; V gene: TRBV5-4; clone size: many; CDR3 length: 16; J gene: TRBJ2-3; CDR3 protein: CASSLGWDRGRDTQYF; CDR3 DNA: TGTGCCAGCAGCTTGGGGTGGGACAGGGGGAGAGATACGCAGTATTTT
D gene: TRBD2; V gene: TRBV7-2; clone size: few; CDR3 length: 12; J gene: TRBJ2-1; CDR3 protein: CASSLGGLAGIF; CDR3 DNA: TGTGCCAGCAGCTTAGGTGGTCTAGCGGGGATCTTC
D gene: NA; V gene: TRBV7-9; clone size: many; CDR3 length: 13; J gene: TRBJ2-7; CDR3 protein: CASSSTHSYEQYF; CDR3 DNA: TGTGCCAGCAGCTCGACTCACTCCTACGAGCAGTACTTC
D gene: NA; V gene: TRBV5-1; clone size: NA; CDR3 length: 14; J gene: TRBJ2-5; CDR3 protein: CARGPLGELETQYF; CDR3 DNA: TGCGCCAGAGGCCCCCTCGGGGAGTTGGAGACCCAGTACTTC
D gene: NA; V gene: TRBV20-1; clone size: few; CDR3 length: 13; J gene: TRBJ1-1; CDR3 protein: CSARGSSDTEAFF; CDR3 DNA: TGCAGTGCTAGGGGCAGTTCGGACACTGAAGCTTTCTTT
D gene: NA; V gene: TRBV5-1; clone size: few; CDR3 length: 17; J gene: TRBJ2-6; CDR3 protein: CASSLRVPESGANVLTF; CDR3 DNA: TGCGCCAGCAGCCTCCGGGTGCCAGAGTCCGGGGCCAACGTCCTGACTTTC
D gene: TRBD1; V gene: TRBV6-2/TRBV6-3; clone size: many; CDR3 length: 14; J gene: TRBJ1-1; CDR3 protein: CASSPRGPGTEAFF; CDR3 DNA: TGTGCCAGCAGCCCCAGGGGGCCGGGCACTGAAGCTTTCTTT
D gene: NA; V gene: TRBV29-1; clone size: many; CDR3 length: 13; J gene: TRBJ2-5; CDR3 protein: CSVATHNQETQYF; CDR3 DNA: TGCAGCGTTGCCACTCACAATCAAGAGACCCAGTACTTC
D gene: NA; V gene: TRBV30; clone size: few; CDR3 length: 14; J gene: TRBJ2-5; CDR3 protein: CASQTGSGEETQYF; CDR3 DNA: TGTGCCTCTCAAACGGGTTCGGGGGAAGAGACCCAGTACTTC
D gene: TRBD2; V gene: TRBV12-3/TRBV12-4; clone size: NA; CDR3 length: 14; J gene: TRBJ2-3; CDR3 protein: CASSLRGGIDTQYF; CDR3 DNA: TGTGCCAGCAGTTTGCGGGGGGGCATAGATACGCAGTATTTT
D gene: NA; V gene: TRBV20-1; clone size: many; CDR3 length: 11; J gene: TRBJ1-1; CDR3 protein: CSAPGRGQAFF; CDR3 DNA: TGCAGTGCCCCCGGACGGGGTCAAGCTTTCTTT
D gene: TRBD1; V gene: TRBV5-1; clone size: NA; CDR3 length: 15; J gene: TRBJ1-1; CDR3 protein: CASGNRGLGGTEAFF; CDR3 DNA: TGCGCCAGCGGAAACAGGGGACTTGGGGGGACTGAAGCTTTCTTT
D gene: NA; V gene: TRBV27; clone size: NA; CDR3 length: 16; J gene: TRBJ1-3; CDR3 protein: CASSRTGTTGGNTIYF; CDR3 DNA: TGTGCCAGCAGTCGCACCGGGACCACGGGTGGAAACACCATATATTTT
D gene: NA; V gene: TRBV29-1; clone size: many; CDR3 length: 13; J gene: TRBJ1-1; CDR3 protein: CSVEDPPGGEAFF; CDR3 DNA: TGCAGCGTTGAAGATCCACCGGGCGGTGAAGCTTTCTTT
D gene: TRBD2; V gene: TRBV10-3; clone size: many; CDR3 length: 14; J gene: TRBJ2-1; CDR3 protein: CALSSAGGPAPQFF; CDR3 DNA: TGTGCCCTAAGTTCGGCGGGGGGGCCCGCCCCACAGTTCTTC
D gene: TRBD1; V gene: TRBV10-3; clone size: NA; CDR3 length: 16; J gene: TRBJ1-4; CDR3 protein: CATRGSTGGKLGKLFF; CDR3 DNA: TGTGCCACCCGAGGGTCGACAGGGGGCAAGTTAGGAAAACTGTTTTTT
D gene: TRBD2; V gene: TRBV20-1; clone size: many; CDR3 length: 16; J gene: TRBJ2-3; CDR3 protein: CSAIRLAGESRDTQYF; CDR3 DNA: TGCAGTGCCATCCGACTAGCGGGGGAGTCCCGTGATACGCAGTATTTT
D gene: NA; V gene: TRBV7-2; clone size: few; CDR3 length: 13; J gene: TRBJ1-5; CDR3 protein: CAGQEGQDQPQHF; CDR3 DNA: TGTGCCGGCCAGGAGGGGCAGGATCAGCCCCAGCATTTT
D gene: TRBD2; V gene: TRBV9; clone size: NA; CDR3 length: 15; J gene: TRBJ2-3; CDR3 protein: CASSILAGGTDTQYF; CDR3 DNA: TGTGCCAGCAGCATTCTAGCGGGGGGCACAGATACGCAGTATTTT
D gene: NA; V gene: TRBV3-1; clone size: NA; CDR3 length: 16; J gene: TRBJ1-2; CDR3 protein: CASSQGTGEASYGYTF; CDR3 DNA: TGTGCCAGCAGCCAAGGGACTGGGGAGGCGAGCTATGGCTACACCTTC
D gene: TRBD2; V gene: TRBV5-1; clone size: many; CDR3 length: 17; J gene: TRBJ2-7; CDR3 protein: CASSSSPGGGDHYEQYF; CDR3 DNA: TGCGCCAGCAGCTCCTCCCCCGGCGGGGGTGATCACTACGAGCAGTACTTC